Presented here are 15 T cell receptor beta chains from one specimen sequenced in a study of shared clonotypes between healthy human individuals. Libraries were prepared by immunoSEQ multiplex PCR; TCRdb keeps only in-frame clonotypes and omits some of them. The sample holds hundreds of thousands of clones, approximately 96% seen once. CD45RO-negative, CCR7-positively selected cells formed the naive CD8 fraction, excluding terminally differentiated effector memory CD45RA+ cells. Sequenced material: naive CD8+ T cells sorted from blood. The receptors shown here come from a woman in her thirties in good health.

The CDR3 is CASSPESSSYEQYF. DNA of the CDR3: TGTGCCAGCAGCCCCGAGTCCTCCTCGTACGAGCAGTACTTC. This chain connects TRBV13 to TRBJ2-7; D is unresolved. The CDR3 is made up of 14 amino acids. The germline V gene has CDR1 PRHDT and CDR2 FYEKMQ (reference sequence). Trimming left V 5 bases short and J 4 bases short, with 15 bases between.

This chain uses TRBV19 with TRBJ2-1; 8 nucleotides line up with TRBD2. With V trimmed by 4 bases and J by 9 bases, 8 bases remained unmatched. Germline V gene data show CDR1 as LNHDA and CDR2 as SQIVND (reference sequence). This CDR3 spans 14 amino acids. CDR3 region: CASSTSGSSGEQFF. The CDR3 DNA sequence: TGTGCCAGTAGTACCAGCGGGAGCTCGGGTGAGCAGTTCTTC.

V and J are TRBV27 and TRBJ1-1; D is possibly TRBD1 (5 bases). The CDR3 consists of 16 residues. Trimming stripped 5 bases from V and 1 base from J, with 17 bases between. Germline loops: CDR1 MNHEY, CDR2 SMNVEV (reference sequence). The CDR3 here is CASSGPGGGKNTEAFF. Written as DNA, the CDR3 is TGTGCCAGCAGTGGCCCCGGGGGTGGGAAGAACACTGAAGCTTTCTTT.

The chain links TRBV5-1 to TRBJ1-1, with a possible D match to TRBD1 (6 bases). Germline V lookup: CDR1 SGHRS, CDR2 YFSETQ. This CDR3 region has 16 residues. Trimming cost V 9 bases and J 3 bases, with 24 bases left between them. CDR3 sequence (DNA): TGCGCCACCCGGACAGTGAACATACCAACCGACACTGAAGCTTTCTTT. As protein: CATRTVNIPTDTEAFF.

V and J are TRBV4-1 and TRBJ1-1; no clear D. The CDR3 sequence is 14 residues long. V dropped 3 bases and J dropped 1 base, with 9 bases sitting between them. Germline V lookup: CDR1 MGHRA, CDR2 YSYEKL. Here the CDR3 DNA reads TGCGCCAGCAGCCACCTGGAGGGGAACACTGAAGCTTTCTTT. Protein: CASSHLEGNTEAFF.

This clone was detected once. The chain couples TRBV10-1 to TRBJ2-1, with D hard to call. Germline V gene data show CDR1 as WNHNN and CDR2 as SYGVQD (reference sequence). The CDR3 length is 12 residues. Trimming left V 3 bases short and J 3 bases short, with 3 bases between. The CDR3 is CASSDFYNEQFF. The CDR3 DNA is TGCGCCAGCAGTGATTTCTACAATGAGCAGTTCTTC.

The rearrangement joins TRBV4-2 to TRBJ2-2, with D possibly being TRBD2 (6 bases). Trimming pared 1 base from V and 9 bases from J, leaving 15 bases between. In germline, CDR1 is LGHNA, CDR2 YNFKEQ. This CDR3 spans 15 amino acids. The CDR3 region has the DNA TGTGCCAGCAGCCAAGGGGGACTGGGCCTCCGGGAGCTGTTTTTT. Translation gives CASSQGGLGLRELFF.

This rearrangement joins TRBV27 to TRBJ2-7; D assignment may be TRBD1 or TRBD2 (6 bases each). The V gene lost 0 bases and the J gene lost 5 bases, with 17 bases spanning the gap. This CDR3 spans 16 amino acids. Germline V gene sequence: CDR1 MNHEY, CDR2 SMNVEV (reference sequence). CDR3 amino acids: CASSLSPGANKHEQYF. CDR3 DNA: TGTGCCAGCAGTTTATCTCCGGGGGCGAACAAACACGAGCAGTACTTC.

This clone was found once. The chain is built from TRBV28 and TRBJ2-7; TRBD1 matches 7 bases. CDR1 MDHEN and CDR2 SYDVKM come from the germline V gene. The J segment lost 4 bases and the V segment lost 3 bases, leaving 12 bases of the junction unmatched. This CDR3 spans 16 amino acids. CDR3 sequence (DNA): TGTGCCAGCAGTTTCGATCAGACAGGGTTCCGATACGAGCAGTACTTC. Amino acids: CASSFDQTGFRYEQYF. Based on the CDR3 plus reference TRBV28 and TRBJ2-7, the full variable domain is DVKVTQSSRYLVKRTGEKVFLECVQDMDHENMFWYRQDPGLGLRLIYFSYDVKMKEKGDIPEGYSVSREKKERFSLILESASTNQTSMYLCASSFDQTGFRYEQYFGPGTRLTVT.

V gene TRBV28 combines with J gene TRBJ2-1; 9 nucleotides align to TRBD2. CDR1 is MDHEN and CDR2 is SYDVKM in the germline V gene. Trimming removed 3 bases from V and 4 bases from J; junction bases left unmatched: 7. CDR3 length: 16 residues. The CDR3 DNA reads as TGTGCCAGCAGTTTCCTGACTAGCGGACCATACAATGAGCAGTTCTTC. Translation gives CASSFLTSGPYNEQFF.

This clone is a singleton in its sample. Other DNA sequences of this sample code for an identical CDR3. The chain joins TRBV28 to TRBJ2-7; D not resolved. With 1 base removed from V and 2 bases from J, the gap between germline ends came to 3 bases. CDR3 length equals 12 residues. Germline assignment: CDR1 MDHEN and CDR2 SYDVKM. This chain's CDR3 is CASSLSAYEQYF. DNA for the CDR3: TGTGCCAGCAGTTTATCCGCCTACGAGCAGTACTTC.

The rearrangement uses TRBV7-9 and TRBJ2-5; 9 bases line up with TRBD2. The CDR3 is 15 residues long. After removal of 6 bases from V and 5 bases from J, the junction contained 10 bases not matched to a gene. Germline-derived CDR1 and CDR2 are SEHNR and FQNEAQ (reference sequence). In nucleotides, the CDR3 is TGTGCCAGCAGGGCCGGGACTAGCCTCCGGGAGACCCAGTACTTC. It specifies CASRAGTSLRETQYF.

The gene calls are TRBV7-9 and TRBJ1-1, with D uncertain. V lost 1 base and J lost 6, with 9 bases in between. The CDR3 runs to 13 residues. Germline CDR1 and CDR2: SEHNR and FQNEAQ (reference sequence). In nucleotides, the CDR3 is TGTGCCAGCAGCTTAGTAGAGGTACCTGAAGCTTTCTTT. Amino acids: CASSLVEVPEAFF.

As to this clone: This specimen includes other DNA sequences encoding the same CDR3. The chain couples TRBV5-1 to TRBJ2-7, with D perhaps TRBD1 or TRBD2 (5 bases each). V was shortened by 0 bases and J by 2 bases, with 9 bases between the two germline ends. There are 14 residues in the CDR3. Germline-derived CDR1 and CDR2 are SGHRS and YFSETQ. The CDR3 DNA reads TGCGCCAGCAGCTTGGCCCAGGGACCCTACGAGCAGTACTTC. This sequence encodes CASSLAQGPYEQYF.

This rearrangement joins TRBV14 to TRBJ1-5, with D hard to call. V was cut by 1 base and J by 7 bases, with 8 bases left in between. Germline CDR1 SGHDN, CDR2 FVKESK. The CDR3 length is 13 residues. For the CDR3, the DNA is TGTGCCAGCAGCCAAGGAATTTTCCAGCCCCAGCATTTT. Its protein product is CASSQGIFQPQHF.